This T cell receptor beta chain comes out of a study of vaccination and CD4 T cells after COVID-19. For this clonotype: Its matching antigen is unknown.

Sequenced with the Oncomine TCR Beta short-read assay was DNA taken from cultured CD4+ T cells. Genomic DNA was isolated from cultured CD4+ T cells. TCRdb processed the PCR reads anew with MiXCR; each CDR3 protein has one entry. Here the sample spans roughly 22,000 distinct CDR3 sequences, 30% to 35% being singletons. Treatment in this sample: roughly nine-day PBMC culture with coronavirus spike peptide pools or control peptides (ViraFEST assay). V was trimmed by 4 bases and J by 6 bases, leaving 12 bases between them. CDR3 size: 14 residues. Germline V gives CDR1 SEHNR, CDR2 FQNEAQ (reference sequence).

Sequencing was done on a sample of cultured CD4+ T cells from blood. The origin of this receptor is a human donor with COVID-19. The V call is TRBV7-9, the J call TRBJ2-2; D ambiguous. The chain's CDR3 is CASSSYTESGELFF. CDR3 nucleotides: TGTGCCAGCAGCTCCTATACGGAGTCCGGGGAGCTGTTTTTT.